These T cell receptor beta chains were read from a single sample in a study of shared clonotypes between healthy human individuals. The repertoire was sequenced with immunoSEQ multiplex PCR; TCRdb's copy has only in-frame clones and lacks some. The top ten hold around 0.37% of the sample, which has around 2.5 million clones, 90% to 95% seen once. The sample taken for sequencing was naive CD4+ T cells from PBMCs. These receptors originate from a man between 18 and 29 years old in good health. Some clones in this sample may be carry-over from other donors' samples. The conserved cysteine and the conserved F or W are not part of the CDR3 here. Clone size is given for some rows only: seen once, a few or many times, or a class if the clone is expanded.

j_gene	abundance	v_gene	CDR3aa
TRBJ1-1	few	TRBV28	ASSSRTEAF
TRBJ2-7	-	TRBV28	ASSPPPAGPYEQY
TRBJ2-3	once	TRBV28	ASSPVAGEPSTDTQY
TRBJ2-5	-	TRBV30	AWNPGPLGKTQY
TRBJ2-1	-	TRBV5-1	ASSLVQLHEQF
TRBJ2-1	-	TRBV5-1	ASSGQGWGNEQF
TRBJ2-3	-	TRBV5-1	ASQMWGTSGRRMDTQY
TRBJ2-7	-	TRBV27	ASSPISARRAYEQY
TRBJ1-3	-	TRBV5-4	ASSLGQGGNTIY
TRBJ1-4	-	TRBV18	ASSPQPGVEKLF
TRBJ1-1	once	TRBV5-8	ASSLALGRTEAF
TRBJ2-7	once	TRBV11-2	ASSLGRDNHEQY
TRBJ1-2	-	TRBV9	ASSGDTNYGYT
TRBJ1-2	-	TRBV19	ASTLTGRDGYT
TRBJ2-7	-	TRBV5-1	ASSPTLSGSYEQY
TRBJ1-2	-	TRBV19	ASSIRLDSYYGYT
TRBJ1-6	-	TRBV10-2	ASSEEAGLSVSPLH
TRBJ1-3	-	TRBV28	ASSLAWSRVAGNTIY
TRBJ2-1	-	TRBV20-1	SARWGPEQF
TRBJ1-2	-	TRBV5-1	ASSSFSGTDYGYT
TRBJ1-5	-	TRBV9	ASSVGGVNQPQH
TRBJ2-3	-	TRBV9	ASSQNTADTQY
TRBJ2-2	-	TRBV28	ASGPFGQGRTGELF
TRBJ1-1	-	TRBV4-3	ASSRDRGYPNTEAF
TRBJ1-5	-	TRBV27	ASRGRPGPGGNQPQH
TRBJ2-2	-	TRBV18	ASSPPNTNTGELF
TRBJ2-3	-	TRBV7-2	ASSLTGSTDTQY
TRBJ2-5	-	TRBV11-1	ASSTRDPNLETQY
TRBJ2-3	-	TRBV5-8	ASSRREADTQY
TRBJ2-3	-	TRBV10-1	ASSEGGGFEDTQY
TRBJ2-5	-	TRBV7-8	ASSGGVLPGDQY
TRBJ2-5	-	TRBV4-1	ASSQVSGRPVVGTQY
TRBJ2-2	once	TRBV29-1	SVAEGELF
TRBJ2-5	-	TRBV19	ASSISPGLVGETQY
TRBJ1-1	-	TRBV19	ASSIQGSTEAF
TRBJ2-5	once	TRBV4-3	ASSRRLDQEAQY
TRBJ1-2	-	TRBV28	ASRPRQGAGNGYT
TRBJ2-5	-	TRBV7-9	ASSLRGPTGVRETQY
TRBJ2-5	-	TRBV2	ASSYEREVFRETQY
TRBJ2-5	-	TRBV6-5	ASRSRTSGLQY
TRBJ1-1	-	TRBV28	ASSLRDRFTEAF
TRBJ2-2	-	TRBV7-2	ASSLFLTVNTGELF